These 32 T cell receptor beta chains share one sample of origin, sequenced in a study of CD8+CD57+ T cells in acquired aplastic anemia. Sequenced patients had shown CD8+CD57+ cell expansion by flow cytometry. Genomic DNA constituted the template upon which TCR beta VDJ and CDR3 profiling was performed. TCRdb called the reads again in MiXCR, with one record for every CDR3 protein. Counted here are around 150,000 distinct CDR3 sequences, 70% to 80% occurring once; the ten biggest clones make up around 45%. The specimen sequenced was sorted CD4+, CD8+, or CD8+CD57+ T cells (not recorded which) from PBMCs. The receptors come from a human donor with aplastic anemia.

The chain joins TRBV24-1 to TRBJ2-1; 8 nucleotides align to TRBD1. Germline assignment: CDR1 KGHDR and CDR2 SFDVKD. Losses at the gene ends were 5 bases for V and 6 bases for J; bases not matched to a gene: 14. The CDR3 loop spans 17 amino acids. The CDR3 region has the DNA TGTGCCACCAGTGCCCCCTTGACAGGGGAATTTCTCAATGAGCAGTTCTTC. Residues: CATSAPLTGEFLNEQFF.

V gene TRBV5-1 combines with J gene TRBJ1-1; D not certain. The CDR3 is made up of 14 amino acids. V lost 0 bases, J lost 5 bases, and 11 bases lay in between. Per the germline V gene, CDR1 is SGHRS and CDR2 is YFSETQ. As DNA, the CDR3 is TGCGCCAGCAGCTTGGCAGGAATGAGAACTGAAGCTTTCTTT. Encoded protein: CASSLAGMRTEAFF.

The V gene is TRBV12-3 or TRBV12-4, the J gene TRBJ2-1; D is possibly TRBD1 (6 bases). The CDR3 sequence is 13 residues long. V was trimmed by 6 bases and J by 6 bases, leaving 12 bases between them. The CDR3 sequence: CASSTGTRNEQFF. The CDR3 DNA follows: TGTGCCAGCAGCACAGGGACGCGCAATGAGCAGTTCTTC.

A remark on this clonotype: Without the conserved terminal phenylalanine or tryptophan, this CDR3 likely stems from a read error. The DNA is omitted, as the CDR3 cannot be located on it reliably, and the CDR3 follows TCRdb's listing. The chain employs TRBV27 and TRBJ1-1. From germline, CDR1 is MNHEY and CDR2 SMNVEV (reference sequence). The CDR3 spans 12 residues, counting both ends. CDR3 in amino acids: CAAGRTNTEALS.

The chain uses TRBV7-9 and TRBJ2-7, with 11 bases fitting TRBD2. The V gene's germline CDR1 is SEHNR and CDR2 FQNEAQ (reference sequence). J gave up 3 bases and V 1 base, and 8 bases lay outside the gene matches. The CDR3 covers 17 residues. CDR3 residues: CASSLGGSGRDVYEQYF. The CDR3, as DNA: TGTGCCAGCAGCTTAGGCGGTAGCGGGAGGGATGTCTACGAGCAGTACTTC.

Written as DNA, the CDR3 is TGTGCCAGCATGCTAGCGGGGAGCTCCTACGAGCAGTACGTC. It encodes CASMLAGSSYEQYV. The chain recombines TRBV6-4 with TRBJ2-7; 9 positions match TRBD2. Germline CDR1 and CDR2: MRHNA and SNTAGT. The V segment lost 7 bases and the J segment 0 bases; nucleotides outside the gene matches: 4. CDR3 length: 14 residues.

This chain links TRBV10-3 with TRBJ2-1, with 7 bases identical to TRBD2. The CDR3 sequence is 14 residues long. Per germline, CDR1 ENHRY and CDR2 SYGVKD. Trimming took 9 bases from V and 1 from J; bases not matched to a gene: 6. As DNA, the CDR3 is TGTGCCATGCGGGAGAGGGAATCCTACAATGAGCAGTTCTTC. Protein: CAMRERESYNEQFF.

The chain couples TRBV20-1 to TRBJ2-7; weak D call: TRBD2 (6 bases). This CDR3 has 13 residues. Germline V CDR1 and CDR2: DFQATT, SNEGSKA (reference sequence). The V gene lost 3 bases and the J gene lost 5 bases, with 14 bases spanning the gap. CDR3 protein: CSASGGGKNEQYF. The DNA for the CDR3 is TGCAGTGCTAGCGGAGGAGGGAAGAACGAGCAGTACTTC.

CDR3 loop: CSAKTGGNNEQFF. The CDR3, as DNA: TGCAGTGCTAAGACAGGGGGCAACAATGAGCAGTTCTTC. V usage is TRBV20-1 and J usage is TRBJ2-1, with 10 nucleotides matching TRBD1. CDR1 is DFQATT and CDR2 is SNEGSKA in the germline V gene (reference sequence). The CDR3 contains 13 residues. With 4 bases clipped from V and 5 bases from J, the junction kept 2 bases outside the gene matches.

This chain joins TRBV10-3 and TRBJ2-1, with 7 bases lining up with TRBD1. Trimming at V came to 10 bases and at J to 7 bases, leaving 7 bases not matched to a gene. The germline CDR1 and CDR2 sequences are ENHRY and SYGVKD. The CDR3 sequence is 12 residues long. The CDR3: CATTGTDNEQFF. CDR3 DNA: TGTGCCACCACCGGGACAGATAATGAGCAGTTCTTC.

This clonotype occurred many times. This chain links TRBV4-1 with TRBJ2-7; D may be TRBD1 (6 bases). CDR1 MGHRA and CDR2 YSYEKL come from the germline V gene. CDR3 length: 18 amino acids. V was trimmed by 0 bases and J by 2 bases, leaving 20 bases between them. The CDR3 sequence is CASSQDWGQGMWAYEQYV. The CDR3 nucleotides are TGCGCCAGCAGCCAAGATTGGGGGCAGGGGATGTGGGCCTACGAGCAGTACGTC.

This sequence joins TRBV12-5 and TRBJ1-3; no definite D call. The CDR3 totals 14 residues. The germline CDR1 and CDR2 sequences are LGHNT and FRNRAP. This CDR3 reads CASSLSGDRNTIYF. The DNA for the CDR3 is TGTGCCAGCAGTTTAAGTGGTGATAGAAACACCATATATTTT. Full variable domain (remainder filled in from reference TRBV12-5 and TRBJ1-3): DARVTQTPRHKVTEMGQEVTMRCQPILGHNTVFWYRQTMMQGLELLAYFRNRAPLDDSGMPKDRFSAEMPDATLATLKIQPSEPRDSAVYFCASSLSGDRNTIYFGEGSWLTVV.

CDR3 region: CASSLDTNVLTF. CDR3 DNA sequence: TGTGCCAGCAGTTTGGACACCAACGTCCTGACTTTC. This rearrangement joins TRBV7-9 to TRBJ2-6, with D maybe TRBD1 (5 bases). The ends were cut back, 6 bases at V and 8 bases at J, with 8 bases in the middle. Germline-derived CDR1 and CDR2 are SEHNR and FQNEAQ (reference sequence). This CDR3 has 12 amino acids.

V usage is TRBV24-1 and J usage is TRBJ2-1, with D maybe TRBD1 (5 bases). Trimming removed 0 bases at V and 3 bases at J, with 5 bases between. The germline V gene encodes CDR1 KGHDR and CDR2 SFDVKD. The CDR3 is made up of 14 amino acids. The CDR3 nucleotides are TGTGCCACCAGTGATTTGGACAGCTACAATGAGCAGTTCTTC. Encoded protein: CATSDLDSYNEQFF.

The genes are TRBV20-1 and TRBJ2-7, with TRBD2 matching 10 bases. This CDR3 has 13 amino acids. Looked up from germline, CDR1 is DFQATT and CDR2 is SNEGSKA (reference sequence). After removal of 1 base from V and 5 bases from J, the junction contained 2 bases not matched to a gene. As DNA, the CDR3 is TGCAGTGCTAGAGCTAGCGGGAGAGACGAGCAGTACTTC. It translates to CSARASGRDEQYF.

The CDR3 DNA is TGCGCCAGCTCGTTGGAGGGGGCATGGTACGAGCAGTACTTC. Translation: CASSLEGAWYEQYF. The rearrangement joins TRBV5-1 to TRBJ2-7; possible D gene TRBD1, 7 bases. Deletions cut 7 bases from V and 4 bases from J, with 18 bases between. Germline assignment: CDR1 SGHRS and CDR2 YFSETQ. This CDR3 is 14 amino acids long.

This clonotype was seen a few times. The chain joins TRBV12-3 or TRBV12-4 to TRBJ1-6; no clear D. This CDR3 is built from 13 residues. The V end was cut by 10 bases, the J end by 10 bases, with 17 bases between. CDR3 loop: CATTGFVGSPLHF. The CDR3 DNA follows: TGTGCCACGACTGGGTTTGTAGGGTCACCCCTCCACTTT.

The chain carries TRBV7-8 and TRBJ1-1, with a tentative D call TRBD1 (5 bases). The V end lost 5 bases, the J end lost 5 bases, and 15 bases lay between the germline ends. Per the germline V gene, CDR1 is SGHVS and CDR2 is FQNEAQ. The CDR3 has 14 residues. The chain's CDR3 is CASSPSGGSTEAFF. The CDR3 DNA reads TGTGCCAGCAGCCCGTCCGGGGGATCGACTGAAGCTTTCTTT.

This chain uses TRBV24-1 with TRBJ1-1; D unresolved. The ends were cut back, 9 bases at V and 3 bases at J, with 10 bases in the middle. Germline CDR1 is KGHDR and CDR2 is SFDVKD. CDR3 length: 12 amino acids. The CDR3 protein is CATSREHTEAFF. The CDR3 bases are TGTGCCACCTCCAGAGAACACACTGAAGCTTTCTTT.

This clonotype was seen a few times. In DNA form, the CDR3 reads TGCAGCGTTGTAGGTAGCGGGGAGGACCCTAGCACAGATACGCAGTATTTT. It yields the protein CSVVGSGEDPSTDTQYF. The chain has TRBV29-1 and TRBJ2-3; 8 bases are shared with TRBD2. The CDR3 sequence is 17 residues long. V lost 4 bases, J lost 0 bases, and 12 bases stayed unmatched. CDR1 is SQVTM, CDR2 ANQGSEA, per germline.

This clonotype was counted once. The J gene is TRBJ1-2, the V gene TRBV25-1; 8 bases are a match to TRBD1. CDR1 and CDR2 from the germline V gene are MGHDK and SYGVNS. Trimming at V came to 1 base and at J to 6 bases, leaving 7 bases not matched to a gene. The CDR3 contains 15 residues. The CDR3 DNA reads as TGTGCCAGCAGTGAATTCGGCAGGGGGCGTCATGGCTACACCTTC. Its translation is CASSEFGRGRHGYTF.

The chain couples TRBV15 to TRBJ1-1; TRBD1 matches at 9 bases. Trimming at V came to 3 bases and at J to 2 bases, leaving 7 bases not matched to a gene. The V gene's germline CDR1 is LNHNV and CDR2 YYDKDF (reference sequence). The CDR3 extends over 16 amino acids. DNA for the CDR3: TGTGCCACCAGCAGCGGGACAGGGAGGGGTAACACTGAAGCTTTCTTT. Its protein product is CATSSGTGRGNTEAFF. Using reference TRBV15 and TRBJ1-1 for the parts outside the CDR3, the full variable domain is DAMVIQNPRYQVTQFGKPVTLSCSQTLNHNVMYWYQQKSSQAPKLLFHYYDKDFNNEADTPDNFQSRRPNTSFCFLDIRSPGLGDTAMYLCATSSGTGRGNTEAFFGQGTRLTVV.

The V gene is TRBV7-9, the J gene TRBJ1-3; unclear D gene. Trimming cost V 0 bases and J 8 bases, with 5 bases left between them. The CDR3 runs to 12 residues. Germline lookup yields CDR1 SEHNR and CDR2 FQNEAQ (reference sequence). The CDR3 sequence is CASSLAGYTIYF. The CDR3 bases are TGTGCCAGCAGCTTAGCGGGATACACCATATATTTT.

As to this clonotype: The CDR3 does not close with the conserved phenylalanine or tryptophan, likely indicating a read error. CDR3 sequence (DNA): TGTGCCATCAGTGAGTCGATGACTGGGACAGGGGATGGCTACACCCTC. It encodes CAISESMTGTGDGYTL. The chain links TRBV10-3 to TRBJ1-2; 10 bases are shared with TRBD1. The CDR3 sequence is 16 residues long. Per germline, CDR1 ENHRY and CDR2 SYGVKD. After removal of 0 bases from V and 6 bases from J, the junction contained 7 bases not matched to a gene.

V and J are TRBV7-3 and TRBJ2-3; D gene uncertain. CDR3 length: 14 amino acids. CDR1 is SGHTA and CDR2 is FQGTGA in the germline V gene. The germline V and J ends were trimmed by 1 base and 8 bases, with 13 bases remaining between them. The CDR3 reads CASSLMITAPTQYF. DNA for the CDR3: TGTGCCAGCAGCTTAATGATTACCGCCCCTACGCAGTATTTT. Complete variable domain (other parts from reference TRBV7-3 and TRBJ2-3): GAGVSQTPSNKVTEKGKYVELRCDPISGHTALYWYRQSLGQGPEFLIYFQGTGAADDSGLPNDRFFAVRPEGSVSTLKIQRTERGDSAVYLCASSLMITAPTQYFGPGTRLTVL.

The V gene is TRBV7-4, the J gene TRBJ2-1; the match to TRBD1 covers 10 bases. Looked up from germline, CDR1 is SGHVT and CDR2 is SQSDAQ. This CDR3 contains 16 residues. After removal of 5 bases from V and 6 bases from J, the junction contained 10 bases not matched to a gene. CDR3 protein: CASSKAGTGARNEQFF. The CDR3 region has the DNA TGTGCCAGCAGCAAGGCCGGGACAGGGGCACGCAATGAGCAGTTCTTC.

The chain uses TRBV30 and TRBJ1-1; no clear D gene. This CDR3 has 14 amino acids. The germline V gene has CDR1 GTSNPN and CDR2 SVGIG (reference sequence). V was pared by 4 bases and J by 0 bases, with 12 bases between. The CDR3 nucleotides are TGTGCCTGGAACCTACTCGGAATGAACACTGAAGCTTTCTTT. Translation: CAWNLLGMNTEAFF.

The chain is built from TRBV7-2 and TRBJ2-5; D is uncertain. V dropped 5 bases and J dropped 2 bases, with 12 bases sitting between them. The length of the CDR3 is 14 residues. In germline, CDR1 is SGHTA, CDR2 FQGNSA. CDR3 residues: CASSPDRTQETQYF. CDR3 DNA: TGTGCCAGCAGCCCAGATCGAACTCAAGAGACCCAGTACTTC.

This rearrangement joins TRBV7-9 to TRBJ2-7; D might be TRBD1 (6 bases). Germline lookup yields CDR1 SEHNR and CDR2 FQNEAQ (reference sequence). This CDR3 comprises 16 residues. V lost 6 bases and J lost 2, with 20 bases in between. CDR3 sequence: CASSTTSGTFTYEQYF. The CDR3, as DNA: TGTGCCAGCAGTACGACCTCCGGGACATTTACCTACGAGCAGTACTTC.

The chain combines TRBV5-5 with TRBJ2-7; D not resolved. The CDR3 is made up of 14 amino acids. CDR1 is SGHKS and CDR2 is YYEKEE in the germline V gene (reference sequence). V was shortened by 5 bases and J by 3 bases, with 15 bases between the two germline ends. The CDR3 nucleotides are TGTGCCAGCAGAACAAGTCAGGACCACTACGAGCAGTACTTC. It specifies CASRTSQDHYEQYF.

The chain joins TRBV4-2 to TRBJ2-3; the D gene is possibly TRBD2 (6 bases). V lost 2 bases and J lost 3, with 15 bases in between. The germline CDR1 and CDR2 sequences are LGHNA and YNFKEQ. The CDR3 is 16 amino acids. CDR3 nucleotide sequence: TGTGCCAGCAGCCAACTAACGAGGGAGGAAACAGATACGCAGTATTTT. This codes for CASSQLTREETDTQYF.

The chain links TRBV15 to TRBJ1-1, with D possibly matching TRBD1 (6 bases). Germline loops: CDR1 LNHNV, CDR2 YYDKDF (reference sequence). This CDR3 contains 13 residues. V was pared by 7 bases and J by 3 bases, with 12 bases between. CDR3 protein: CATIRGADTEAFF. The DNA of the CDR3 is TGTGCCACCATCCGGGGGGCCGACACTGAAGCTTTCTTT. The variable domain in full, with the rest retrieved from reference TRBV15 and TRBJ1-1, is DAMVIQNPRYQVTQFGKPVTLSCSQTLNHNVMYWYQQKSSQAPKLLFHYYDKDFNNEADTPDNFQSRRPNTSFCFLDIRSPGLGDTAMYLCATIRGADTEAFFGQGTRLTVV.